These 18 T cell receptor beta chains originate from one sample sequenced in a study of blood T cell repertoires in COVID-19. Clones were read by immunoSEQ multiplex PCR, and TCRdb kept only the in-frame ones, dropping some. The sample contains about 100,000 clones, roughly 80% of which appear only once. Sequencing used peripheral blood. All receptors derive from a woman aged 70-85 years with acute or convalescent COVID-19.

The rearrangement links TRBV5-6 to TRBJ2-3, with D possibly being TRBD1 (5 bases). Germline values: CDR1 SGHDT, CDR2 YYEEEE. V was shortened by 0 bases and J by 3 bases, with 11 bases between the two germline ends. CDR3 size: 15 residues. The DNA of the CDR3 is TGTGCCAGCAGCTTGGGGAGCCAGGGAACAGATACGCAGTATTTT. Translating gives CASSLGSQGTDTQYF. Supplemented by reference TRBV5-6 and TRBJ2-3, the full variable domain reads DAGVTQSPTHLIKTRGQQVTLRCSPKSGHDTVSWYQQALGQGPQFIFQYYEEEERQRGNFPDRFSGHQFPNYSSELNVNALLLGDSALYLCASSLGSQGTDTQYFGPGTRLTVL.

The rearrangement joins TRBV6-2 or TRBV6-3 to TRBJ1-4; D is unclear. Looked up from germline, CDR1 is MNHEY and CDR2 is SVGEGT. There are 14 residues in the CDR3. Trimming removed 3 bases at V and 6 bases at J, with 11 bases between. CDR3 nucleotide sequence: TGTGCCAGCAGTTATGTGAGGATTGATGAAAAACTGTTTTTT. Protein product: CASSYVRIDEKLFF.

V usage is TRBV7-3 and J usage is TRBJ2-3; a weak D match, TRBD2 (5 bases). The germline gives CDR1 SGHTA, CDR2 FQGTGA. V was cut by 1 base and J by 4 bases, with 12 bases left in between. The CDR3 contains 15 residues. In DNA form, the CDR3 reads TGTGCCAGCAGCTTAAGATTGGACGGGGCAGATACGCAGTATTTT. It yields the protein CASSLRLDGADTQYF.

The rearrangement links TRBV6-2 or TRBV6-3 to TRBJ1-6; TRBD1 matches 7 bases. This CDR3 has 18 amino acids. J lost 13 bases, V lost 2 bases, and 20 bases had no gene match. From germline, CDR1 is MNHEY and CDR2 SVGEGT. CDR3 sequence: CASSYNQGVPFKLAPLHF. The CDR3 region has the DNA TGTGCCAGCAGTTACAACCAGGGGGTACCATTCAAGTTGGCCCCCCTCCACTTT.

V and J are TRBV12-5 and TRBJ1-1; unclear D gene. Trimming left V 0 bases short and J 0 bases short, with 14 bases between. The germline V gene encodes CDR1 LGHNT and CDR2 FRNRAP. This CDR3 is 17 amino acids long. CDR3 residues: CASGLVVTAIMNTEAFF. CDR3 sequence (DNA): TGTGCTAGTGGTTTGGTGGTCACAGCCATTATGAACACTGAAGCTTTCTTT. The whole variable domain, remainder taken from reference TRBV12-5 and TRBJ1-1, is DARVTQTPRHKVTEMGQEVTMRCQPILGHNTVFWYRQTMMQGLELLAYFRNRAPLDDSGMPKDRFSAEMPDATLATLKIQPSEPRDSAVYFCASGLVVTAIMNTEAFFGQGTRLTVV.

This chain uses TRBV6-1 with TRBJ1-2; TRBD1 agrees at 11 bases. Germline V gives CDR1 MNHNS, CDR2 SASEGT. The CDR3 length is 17 residues. Germline trimming cut 1 base from V and 7 bases from J; bases unmatched to any gene: 11. The CDR3 bases are TGTGCCAGCAGTGAAGTCGGGGACAGGGGGTTGGCGCGTGGCTACACCTTC. Translating gives CASSEVGDRGLARGYTF.

V is TRBV4-2 and J is TRBJ2-5; possibly TRBD2 for D (6 bases). The CDR3 spans 16 residues. From germline, CDR1 is LGHNA and CDR2 YNFKEQ. The V gene lost 4 bases and the J gene lost 5 bases, with 20 bases spanning the gap. The CDR3 DNA reads as TGTGCCAGCAGCCTAGACCTTGAATCCGGAGGGGAGACCCAGTACTTC. Protein sequence: CASSLDLESGGETQYF.

J is TRBJ1-1 and V is TRBV6-5; 8 bases are a match to TRBD1. The ends lost 8 bases at V and 1 base at J; junction bases unmatched: 3. This CDR3 comprises 13 residues. Germline V gives CDR1 MNHEY, CDR2 SVGAGI. CDR3 protein: CASPGQANTEAFF. DNA for the CDR3: TGTGCCAGCCCGGGACAGGCGAACACTGAAGCTTTCTTT.

This chain connects TRBV5-4 to TRBJ2-1; TRBD1 matches at 8 bases. Germline lookup yields CDR1 SGHNT and CDR2 YYREEE (reference sequence). V shed 4 bases and J 10 bases; nucleotides not matched to a gene: 10. The CDR3 is 14 amino acids. This CDR3 reads CASSPADRASEQFF. CDR3 bases: TGTGCCAGCAGCCCTGCGGACAGGGCCAGCGAGCAGTTCTTC.

The chain combines TRBV27 with TRBJ1-3, with a weak D call TRBD1 (5 bases). The CDR3 runs to 15 residues. Trimming shortened V by 6 bases and J by 0 bases, and 12 bases separated the two germline ends. CDR1 is MNHEY and CDR2 is SMNVEV in the germline V gene (reference sequence). This chain's CDR3 is CASRPRRDSGNTIYF. In DNA, the CDR3 is TGTGCCAGCAGGCCCCGCAGGGACTCTGGAAACACCATATATTTT.

This chain connects TRBV28 to TRBJ2-1; D is unclear. V was trimmed by 2 bases and J by 11 bases, leaving 16 bases between them. Germline V gene sequence: CDR1 MDHEN, CDR2 SYDVKM. The CDR3 has 14 residues. CDR3: CASSLQDGPLKQFF. Here the CDR3 DNA reads TGTGCCAGCAGTTTACAAGATGGCCCCCTTAAGCAGTTCTTC.

J is TRBJ1-2 and V is TRBV7-2; a weak D match, TRBD1 (5 bases). Germline CDR1 and CDR2: SGHTA and FQGNSA. This CDR3 region has 15 residues. V gave up 2 bases and J gave up 3 bases, with 13 bases separating them. CDR3 in amino acids: CASSLTGLPDYGYTF. CDR3 nucleotide sequence: TGTGCCAGCAGCTTAACAGGTCTGCCGGACTATGGCTACACCTTC.

This sequence joins TRBV6-5 and TRBJ2-7, with 8 bases that match TRBD1. The trim removed 5 bases at V and 1 base at J, leaving 4 bases unmatched. This CDR3 is 14 amino acids long. The germline V gene encodes CDR1 MNHEY and CDR2 SVGAGI. The DNA of the CDR3 is TGTGCCAGCAGTACGGACAGGGTGTCCTACGAGCAGTACGTC. It is translated as CASSTDRVSYEQYV.

The V call is TRBV7-2, the J call TRBJ2-5; D possibly corresponds to TRBD1 (6 bases). Germline CDR1 is SGHTA and CDR2 is FQGNSA. This CDR3 has 14 residues. V was pared by 2 bases and J by 3 bases, with 10 bases between. CDR3 DNA sequence: TGTGCCAGCAGCTTATTCGCAGGGGAAGAGACCCAGTACTTC. It yields the protein CASSLFAGEETQYF.

This clone was counted only a few times. The V call is TRBV28, the J call TRBJ1-1; 8 bases agree with TRBD1. V lost 5 bases and J lost 7; bases outside the gene matches: 12. The CDR3 has 15 residues. Per the germline V gene, CDR1 is MDHEN and CDR2 is SYDVKM. The chain's CDR3 is CASSPSQGARVEAFF. CDR3 bases: TGTGCCAGCAGTCCCTCCCAGGGGGCGCGTGTTGAAGCTTTCTTT.

The rearrangement joins TRBV4-1 to TRBJ1-2; 7 bases agree with TRBD1. The CDR3 runs to 15 residues. CDR1 and CDR2 (germline): MGHRA, YSYEKL. With 3 bases clipped from V and 2 bases from J, the junction kept 6 bases outside the gene matches. The CDR3 is CASSHLDRVNYGYTF. CDR3 nucleotides: TGCGCCAGCAGCCACTTAGACAGGGTGAACTATGGCTACACCTTC.

The V and J genes are TRBV6-5 and TRBJ2-1, with 10 bases that match TRBD2. Germline-derived CDR1 and CDR2 are MNHEY and SVGAGI. Losses at the gene ends were 7 bases for V and 4 bases for J; bases not matched to a gene: 7. The CDR3 sequence is 15 residues long. The CDR3 spells CASTPLAGDYNEQFF. The CDR3 coding sequence is TGTGCCAGCACCCCTCTAGCGGGGGATTACAATGAGCAGTTCTTC.

This clone has just a few counts. The genes are TRBV5-6 and TRBJ1-1, with TRBD1 matching over 7 bases. The length of the CDR3 is 17 residues. CDR1 and CDR2 (germline): SGHDT, YYEEEE. The junction had 10 bases not matched to a gene; V was cut back by 2 bases and J by 0 bases. The CDR3, as DNA: TGTGCCAGCAGCTTCATAGATTCCAGGGGGATGAACACTGAAGCTTTCTTT. Translated: CASSFIDSRGMNTEAFF.